The present entry profiles one T cell receptor beta chain with its context. Its antigen is not yet known. The record has no base qualities; no much larger clone is one base away. The source of the sample is a study of PD-L1 blockade in urothelial cancer (dated by TCRdb to 2017 to 2019). General notes on the study: Every patient began therapy in 2014 and was given atezolizumab 1,200 mg intravenously every 3 weeks. Twenty-five of 29 patients were identified as males with urothelial cancer of bladder origin, and a prior smoking history was reported by 18 of 29 patients. Patients had an ECOG performance status of 0 or 1 and had received between 0 and 3 prior chemotherapy regimens. Blood samples were analyzed at two time points: 3 weeks after treatment start (second dose) and 6 weeks after treatment start. Blood samples gave median yields of approximately 130,000 T cells and tens of thousands of unique TCRs, along with a median clonality of 0.080. The study, an exploratory multi-omic analysis, examined somatic, immune and clinical correlates of response to PD-L1 blockade with atezolizumab in urothelial cancer. Pretreatment tumor samples, along with matched peripheral blood collected serially before and after atezolizumab treatment, underwent TCR sequencing. Progression-free survival longer than 6 months counted as durable clinical benefit, and TCR features were additionally tested against both progression-free and overall survival. In the same patients, whole exome sequencing and RNA sequencing of pretreatment tumors were performed in addition to TCR sequencing. Durable clinical benefit was achieved by nine patients and was not achieved by 20 patients. Pretreatment blood TCR-seq was available for about 30 patients, at least one posttreatment blood collection was obtained for approximately 25 patients, and tumor TCR-seq was available for approximately 25 patients.

V trim: 5 bases; J trim: 8 bases; unmatched bases: 9. According to the germline V gene, CDR1 reads LGHNA and CDR2 reads YSLEER. The CDR3 starts with the cysteine, ends with the phenylalanine, and has 15 residues. Kept here is only the CDR3 DNA, which spans 45 bases and is read in frame from base 1. Per the publication, the time point label means: peripheral blood 6 weeks after treatment start. A cohort of around 29 patients with locally advanced or metastatic urothelial carcinoma, treated at Memorial Sloan Kettering on a trial protocol, was included. Peripheral blood mononuclear cells were collected pretreatment and during treatment, at between 1 and 8 total time points per patient. The Qiagen DNeasy Blood extraction kit was used to purify genomic DNA from total PBMCs and tumor samples. PBMCs were collected pretreatment and during treatment, and were isolated and stored as previously described. Broad study findings and their caveats: Greater expansion of tumor-associated TCR clones in peripheral blood 3 weeks after the start of treatment was observed in patients with durable benefit (n of about 20, p = 0.022). A pretreatment peripheral blood TCR clonality below the median was linked to improved progression-free and overall survival. Because the sample size was small (n ≈ 30) and many of the analyses were exploratory, the results are meant to be hypothesis-generating.

To estimate absolute template abundance from read counts, synthetic TCR analog templates were spiked into each PCR. TCRbeta CDR3 regions were amplified from genomic DNA with bias-controlled V and J gene primers using the immunoSEQ assay. Sequencing of rearranged TCRbeta segments was done at approximately 20X coverage. Per the authors' processing: Sequencing errors were corrected by clustering, and CDR3s were annotated against IMGT so that V, D and J genes could be assigned. Out-of-frame and stop-codon sequences were excluded, and only productive TCRbeta rearrangements were used in downstream analyses. Clonality was computed as one minus Shannon entropy normalized by the log of the number of unique productive sequences. Clones differing between time points or between blood and tumor were identified by Fisher's exact test with Benjamini-Hochberg correction at adjusted p below 0.01. Imported from immuneACCESS, the table was reduced by TCRdb to in-frame sequences with V and J called. These copies leave out some clones; in studies compared against another copy, an unresolved V gene accounts for under half, and the cause of the remainder is not known. V and J calls and clone size come straight from that table; D and trimming were deduced from the DNA. The table for this sample lists roughly 110,000 clones; around 93% of them were counted only once. The ten largest clones add up to under 5% of the sample.

The sequence was collected from a man aged 55-75 years with urothelial cancer. The specimen comprised PBMCs, sampled around atezolizumab (anti-PD-L1) treatment. The receptor chain draws on TRBV4-3 and TRBJ2-1, with TRBD2 matching 10 junction bases. The CDR3 protein: CASSSGLAFLDEQFF. The sequenced DNA is TGCGCCAGCAGCTCGGGACTAGCGTTTTTGGATGAGCAGTTCTTC.